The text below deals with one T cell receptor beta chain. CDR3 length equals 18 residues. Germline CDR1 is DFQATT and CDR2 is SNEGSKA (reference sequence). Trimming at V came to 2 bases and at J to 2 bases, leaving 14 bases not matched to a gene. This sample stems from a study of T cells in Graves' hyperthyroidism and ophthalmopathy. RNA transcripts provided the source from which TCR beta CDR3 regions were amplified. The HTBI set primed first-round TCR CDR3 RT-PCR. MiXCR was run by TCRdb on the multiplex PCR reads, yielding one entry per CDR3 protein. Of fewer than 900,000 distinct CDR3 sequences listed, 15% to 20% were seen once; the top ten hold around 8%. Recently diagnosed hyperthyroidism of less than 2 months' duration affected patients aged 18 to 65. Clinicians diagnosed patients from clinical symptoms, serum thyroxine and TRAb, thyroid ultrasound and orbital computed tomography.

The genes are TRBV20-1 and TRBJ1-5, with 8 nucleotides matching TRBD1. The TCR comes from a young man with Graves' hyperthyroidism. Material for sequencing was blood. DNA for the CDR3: TGCAGTGCTAGACCCAGGGCAGGGGGCGCGTCGGGCAATCAGCCCCAGCATTTT. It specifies CSARPRAGGASGNQPQHF.